Listed below are T cell receptor beta chains from one sample, sequenced in a study of blood T cell repertoires in COVID-19. Generated by immunoSEQ multiplex PCR, the TCRdb table keeps only in-frame clones and is missing some. The sample yields about 78,000 clones, roughly 87% seen once. The sample was peripheral blood. The source is a woman aged 45-59 years in a cohort sampled during active COVID-19. Each CDR3 is given with its conserved first and last residue. The D gene is left open where the match is weak. For some rows the clone size is stated as once, few or many, or as a class when expanded; others skip it.

size,D,J,V,DNA,CDR3
NA,NA,TRBJ2-7,TRBV30,TGTGCCTGGAGTGTACAGGTGGAGCAGTACTTC,CAWSVQVEQYF
NA,NA,TRBJ1-5,TRBV6-6,TGTGCCAGCAGAACAGCAGGGGTGAATAGCAATCAGCCCCAGCATTTT,CASRTAGVNSNQPQHF
NA,TRBD2,TRBJ2-1,TRBV28,TGTGCCAGCAGTTTCATTTTTGGGACTAGCGGGCATTACAGCTCCTACAATGAGCAGTTCTTC,CASSFIFGTSGHYSSYNEQFF
NA,NA,TRBJ2-1,TRBV10-3,TGTGCCACCTCCCCGCAGGAACACAATGAGCAGTTCTTC,CATSPQEHNEQFF
NA,NA,TRBJ2-5,TRBV24-1,TGTGCCACCAGTGATTTCCGAGAGACCCAGTACTTC,CATSDFRETQYF
NA,NA,TRBJ1-1,TRBV11-2,TGTGCCAGCAGCTTAGATATCAGGGTGAACACTGAAGCTTTCTTT,CASSLDIRVNTEAFF
NA,NA,TRBJ2-7,TRBV6-5,TGTGCCAGCAGTTTTTCTCTAGCGCCCGTTCCCTACGAGCAGTACTTC,CASSFSLAPVPYEQYF
NA,TRBD1,TRBJ2-1,TRBV28,TGTGCCAGCAGCGCCGGACAGGGGTTAGAGGGTTACAATGAGCAGTTCTTC,CASSAGQGLEGYNEQFF
NA,TRBD1,TRBJ2-1,TRBV19,TGTGCCAGTAGTATCCCCGGACAGGCCAATGAGCAGTTCTTC,CASSIPGQANEQFF
NA,NA,TRBJ1-3,TRBV12-3/TRBV12-4,TGTGCCAGCTTCCGAGTTGGAAACACCATATATTTT,CASFRVGNTIYF
few,TRBD2,TRBJ2-1,TRBV10-1,TGCGCCAGCAGCGAGACACGGGGACGGGAGGGAACCTACAATGAGCAGTTCTTC,CASSETRGREGTYNEQFF
NA,NA,TRBJ2-1,TRBV15,TGTGCCACCAGCAGAGATCGGGCTAGCAGTTACAATGAGCAGTTCTTC,CATSRDRASSYNEQFF
NA,NA,TRBJ2-7,TRBV4-1,TGCGCCAGCAGCCAAGATCAGGGCGTGTGGAACTACGAGCAGTACTTC,CASSQDQGVWNYEQYF
NA,NA,TRBJ2-7,TRBV28,TGTGCCAGCAGTTTACGAGGGGGATCCTACGAGCAGTACTTC,CASSLRGGSYEQYF
NA,TRBD1,TRBJ2-7,TRBV15,TGTGCCACCAGCCGTACAGGGGGCCAACGATCCTACGAGCAGTACTTC,CATSRTGGQRSYEQYF
NA,NA,TRBJ2-1,TRBV11-2,TGTGCCAGCAGCTTGGAGAGTTCATGGTACAATGAGCAGTTCTTC,CASSLESSWYNEQFF
NA,NA,TRBJ2-5,TRBV7-2,TGTGCCAGCAGCCAGGATTCCGGACAACAAGAGACCCAGTACTTC,CASSQDSGQQETQYF
NA,TRBD2,TRBJ2-1,TRBV6-5,TGTGCCAGCATAGCAGCGGGAGGGCCCAATGAGCAGTTCTTC,CASIAAGGPNEQFF
NA,NA,TRBJ1-1,TRBV5-1,TGCGCCAGCAGTCCCATAATTACAGGCTCGAACACTGAAGCTTTCTTT,CASSPIITGSNTEAFF